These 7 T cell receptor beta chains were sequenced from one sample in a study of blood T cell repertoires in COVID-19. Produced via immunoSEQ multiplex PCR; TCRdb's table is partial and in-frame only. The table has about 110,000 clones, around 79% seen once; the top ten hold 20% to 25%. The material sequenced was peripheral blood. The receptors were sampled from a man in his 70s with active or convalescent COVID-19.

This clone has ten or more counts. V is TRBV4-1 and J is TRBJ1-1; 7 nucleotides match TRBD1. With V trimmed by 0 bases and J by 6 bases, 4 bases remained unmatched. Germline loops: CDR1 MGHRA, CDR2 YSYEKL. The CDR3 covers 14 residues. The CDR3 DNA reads TGCGCCAGCAGCCAAGAGGGCAGGGGGGCTGAAGCTTTCTTT. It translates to CASSQEGRGAEAFF.

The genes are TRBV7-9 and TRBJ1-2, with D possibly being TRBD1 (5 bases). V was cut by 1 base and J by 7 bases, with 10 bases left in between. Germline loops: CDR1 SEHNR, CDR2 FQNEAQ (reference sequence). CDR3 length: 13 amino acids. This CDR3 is CASSLEQGTGYTF. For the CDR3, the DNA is TGTGCCAGCAGCTTAGAGCAGGGTACTGGCTACACCTTC.

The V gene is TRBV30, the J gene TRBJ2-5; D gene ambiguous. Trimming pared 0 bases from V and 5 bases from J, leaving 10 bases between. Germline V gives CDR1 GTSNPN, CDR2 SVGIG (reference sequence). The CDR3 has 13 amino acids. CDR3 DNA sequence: TGTGCCTGGAGTGTACGGTTGGGCGAGACCCAGTACTTC. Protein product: CAWSVRLGETQYF.

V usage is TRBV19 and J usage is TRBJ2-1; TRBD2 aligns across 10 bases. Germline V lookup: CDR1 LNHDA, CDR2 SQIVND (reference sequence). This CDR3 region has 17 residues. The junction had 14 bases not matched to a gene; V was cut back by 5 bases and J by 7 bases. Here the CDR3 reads CASSENRASGRLNEQFF. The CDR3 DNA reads TGTGCCAGTAGTGAAAATCGAGCTAGCGGGAGATTAAATGAGCAGTTCTTC. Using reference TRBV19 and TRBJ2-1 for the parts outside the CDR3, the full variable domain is DGGITQSPKYLFRKEGQNVTLSCEQNLNHDAMYWYRQDPGQGLRLIYYSQIVNDFQKGDIAEGYSVSREKKESFPLTVTSAQKNPTAFYLCASSENRASGRLNEQFFGPGTRLTVL.

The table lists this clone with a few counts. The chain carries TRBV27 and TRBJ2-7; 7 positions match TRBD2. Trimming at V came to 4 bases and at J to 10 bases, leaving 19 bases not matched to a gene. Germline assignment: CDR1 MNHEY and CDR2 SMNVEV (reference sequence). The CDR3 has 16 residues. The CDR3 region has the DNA TGTGCCAGCAGTTCTACCTCGACTAGCCCGCATTATGTACAGTACTTC. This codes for CASSSTSTSPHYVQYF.

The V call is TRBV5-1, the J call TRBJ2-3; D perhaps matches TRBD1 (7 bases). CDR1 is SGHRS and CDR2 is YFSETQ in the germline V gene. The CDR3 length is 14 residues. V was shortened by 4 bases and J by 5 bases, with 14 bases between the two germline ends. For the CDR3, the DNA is TGCGCCAGCAGCACCGGACAGGAGGGAGATACGCAGTATTTT. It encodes CASSTGQEGDTQYF.

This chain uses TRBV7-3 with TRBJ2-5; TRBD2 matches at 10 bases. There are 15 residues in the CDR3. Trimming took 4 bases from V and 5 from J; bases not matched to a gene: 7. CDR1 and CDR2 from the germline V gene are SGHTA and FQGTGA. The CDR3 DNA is TGTGCCAGCAGCTCTTCTAGCGGGAGCTGGGAGACCCAGTACTTC. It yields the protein CASSSSSGSWETQYF.